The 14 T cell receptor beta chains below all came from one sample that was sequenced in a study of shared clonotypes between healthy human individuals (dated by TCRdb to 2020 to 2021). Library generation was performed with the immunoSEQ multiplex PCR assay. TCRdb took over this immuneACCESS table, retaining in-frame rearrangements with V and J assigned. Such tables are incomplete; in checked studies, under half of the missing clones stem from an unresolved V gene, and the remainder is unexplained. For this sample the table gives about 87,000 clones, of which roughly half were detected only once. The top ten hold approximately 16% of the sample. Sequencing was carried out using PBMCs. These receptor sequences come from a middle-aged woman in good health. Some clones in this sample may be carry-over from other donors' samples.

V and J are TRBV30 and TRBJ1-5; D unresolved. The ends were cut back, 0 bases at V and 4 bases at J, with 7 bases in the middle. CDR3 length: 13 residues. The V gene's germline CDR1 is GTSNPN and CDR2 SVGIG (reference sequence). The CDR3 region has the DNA TGTGCCTGGAGTGTGGCAGGTAATCAGCCCCAGCATTTT. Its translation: CAWSVAGNQPQHF. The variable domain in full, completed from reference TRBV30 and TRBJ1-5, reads SQTIHQWPATLVQPVGSPLSLECTVEGTSNPNLYWYRQAAGRGLQLLFYSVGIGQISSEVPQNLSASRPQDRQFILSSKKLLLSDSGFYLCAWSVAGNQPQHFGDGTRLSIL.

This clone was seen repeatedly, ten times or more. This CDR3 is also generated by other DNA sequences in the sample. As DNA, the CDR3 is TGTGCCAGCAGCTCCCTTCCCGGGACAGGGGCCCTCGAGCAGTACTTC. The encoded protein is CASSSLPGTGALEQYF. V and J are TRBV14 and TRBJ2-7, with 10 positions matching TRBD1. The ends lost 5 bases at V and 6 bases at J; junction bases unmatched: 13. The CDR3 spans 16 residues. Germline CDR1 and CDR2: SGHDN and FVKESK.

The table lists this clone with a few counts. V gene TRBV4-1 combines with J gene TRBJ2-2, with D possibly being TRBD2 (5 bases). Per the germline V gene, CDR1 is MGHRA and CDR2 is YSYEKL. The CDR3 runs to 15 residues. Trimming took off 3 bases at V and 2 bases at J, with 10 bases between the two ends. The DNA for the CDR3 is TGCGCCAGCAGCCATACGGGGAGTAACACCGGGGAGCTGTTTTTT. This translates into CASSHTGSNTGELFF.

DNA for the CDR3: TGCGCCAGCAGCACGGGACTCCCCCTCGAGCAGTACTTC. This sequence encodes CASSTGLPLEQYF. The chain links TRBV5-1 to TRBJ2-7; D might be TRBD2 (6 bases). Trimming removed 4 bases at V and 6 bases at J, with 14 bases between. The CDR3 loop spans 13 amino acids. Germline loops: CDR1 SGHRS, CDR2 YFSETQ.

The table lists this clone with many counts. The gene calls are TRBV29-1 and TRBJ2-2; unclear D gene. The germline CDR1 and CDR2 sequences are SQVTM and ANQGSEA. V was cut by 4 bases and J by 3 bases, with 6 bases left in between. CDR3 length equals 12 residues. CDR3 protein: CSVGHHTGELFF. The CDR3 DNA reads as TGCAGCGTTGGACATCACACCGGGGAGCTGTTTTTT.

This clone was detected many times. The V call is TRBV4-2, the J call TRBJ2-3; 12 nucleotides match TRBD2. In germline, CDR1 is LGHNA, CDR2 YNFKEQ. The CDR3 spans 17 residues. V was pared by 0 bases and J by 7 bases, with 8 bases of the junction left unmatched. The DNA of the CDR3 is TGTGCCAGCAGCCAAGATACTAGCGGGAGGTTGGTAAATACGCAGTATTTT. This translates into CASSQDTSGRLVNTQYF.

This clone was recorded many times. Here the CDR3 reads CASSLTGDEQYF. Here the CDR3 DNA reads TGTGCCAGCAGCTTGACGGGGGACGAGCAGTACTTC. The chain couples TRBV7-8 to TRBJ2-7; D is possibly TRBD2 (6 bases). The V gene lost 3 bases and the J gene lost 5 bases, with 8 bases spanning the gap. The CDR3 has 12 residues. Germline V gives CDR1 SGHVS, CDR2 FQNEAQ. The full variable domain, its missing parts supplied by reference TRBV7-8 and TRBJ2-7, is GAGVSQSPRYKVAKRGQDVALRCDPISGHVSLFWYQQALGQGPEFLTYFQNEAQLDKSGLPSDRFFAERPEGSVSTLKIQRTQQEDSAVYLCASSLTGDEQYFGPGTRLTVT.

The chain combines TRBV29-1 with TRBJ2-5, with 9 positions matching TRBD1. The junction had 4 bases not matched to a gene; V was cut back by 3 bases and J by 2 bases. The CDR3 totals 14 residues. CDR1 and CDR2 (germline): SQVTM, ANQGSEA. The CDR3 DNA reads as TGCAGCGTTGACGGGACAGGGTTTCAAGAGACCCAGTACTTC. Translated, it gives CSVDGTGFQETQYF.

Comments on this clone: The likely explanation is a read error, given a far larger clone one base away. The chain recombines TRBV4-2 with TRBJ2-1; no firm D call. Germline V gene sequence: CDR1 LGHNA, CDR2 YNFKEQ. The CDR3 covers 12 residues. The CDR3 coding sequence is TGTGCCAGCACCTCAAGCTACAATGAGCGGTTCTTC. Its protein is CASTSSYNERFF.

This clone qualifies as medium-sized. The CDR3 DNA is TGTGCCAGCAGCTCCAACCCAATGGGCGGGCAGTTCTTC. Translation gives CASSSNPMGGQFF. This rearrangement joins TRBV11-2 to TRBJ2-1; D gene unclear. The V gene's germline CDR1 is SGHAT and CDR2 FQNNGV. Trimming pared 4 bases from V and 12 bases from J, leaving 16 bases between. The CDR3 is 13 residues long.

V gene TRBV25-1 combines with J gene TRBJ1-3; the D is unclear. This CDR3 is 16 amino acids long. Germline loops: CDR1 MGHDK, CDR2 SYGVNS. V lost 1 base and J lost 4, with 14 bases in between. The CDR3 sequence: CASSELRNTWGNTIYF. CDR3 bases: TGTGCCAGCAGTGAATTAAGGAATACCTGGGGAAACACCATATATTTT.

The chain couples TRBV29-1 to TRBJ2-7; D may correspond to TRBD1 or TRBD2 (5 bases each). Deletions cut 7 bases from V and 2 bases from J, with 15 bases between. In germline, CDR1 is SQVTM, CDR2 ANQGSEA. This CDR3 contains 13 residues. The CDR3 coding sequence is TGCAGCGCGGGGCAGGGAAAGCCCTACGAGCAGTACTTC. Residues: CSAGQGKPYEQYF.

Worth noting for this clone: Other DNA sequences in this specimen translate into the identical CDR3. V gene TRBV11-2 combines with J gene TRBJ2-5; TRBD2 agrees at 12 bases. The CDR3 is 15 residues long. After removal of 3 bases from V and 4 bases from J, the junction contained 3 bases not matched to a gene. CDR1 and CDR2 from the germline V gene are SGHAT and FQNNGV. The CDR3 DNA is TGTGCCAGCAGCTTCCTAGCGGGAGGGTTAGAGACCCAGTACTTC. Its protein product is CASSFLAGGLETQYF.

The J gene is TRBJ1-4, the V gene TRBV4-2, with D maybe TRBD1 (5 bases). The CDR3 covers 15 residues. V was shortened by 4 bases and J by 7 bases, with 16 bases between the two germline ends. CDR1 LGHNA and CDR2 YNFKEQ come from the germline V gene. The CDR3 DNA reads TGTGCCAGCAGCCCTAGAGGGACCGTCGGTGAAAAACTGTTTTTT. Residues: CASSPRGTVGEKLFF.